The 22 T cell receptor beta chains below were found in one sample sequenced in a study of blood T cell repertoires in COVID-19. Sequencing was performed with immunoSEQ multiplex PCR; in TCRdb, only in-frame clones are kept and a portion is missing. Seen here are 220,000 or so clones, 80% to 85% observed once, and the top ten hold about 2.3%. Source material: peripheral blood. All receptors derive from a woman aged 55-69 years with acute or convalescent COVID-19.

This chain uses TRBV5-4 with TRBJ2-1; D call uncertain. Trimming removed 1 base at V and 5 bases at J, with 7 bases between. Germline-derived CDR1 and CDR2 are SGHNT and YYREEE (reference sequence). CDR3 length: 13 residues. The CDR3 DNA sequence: TGTGCCAGCAGCTTGAGAGTGAACAATGAGCAGTTCTTC. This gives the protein CASSLRVNNEQFF.

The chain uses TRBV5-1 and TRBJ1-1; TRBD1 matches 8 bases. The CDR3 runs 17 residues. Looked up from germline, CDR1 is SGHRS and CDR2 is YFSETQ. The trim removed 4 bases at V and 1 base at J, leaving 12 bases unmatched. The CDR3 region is CASSAPGQELWNTEAFF. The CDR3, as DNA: TGCGCCAGCAGCGCCCCGGGACAGGAGCTTTGGAACACTGAAGCTTTCTTT.

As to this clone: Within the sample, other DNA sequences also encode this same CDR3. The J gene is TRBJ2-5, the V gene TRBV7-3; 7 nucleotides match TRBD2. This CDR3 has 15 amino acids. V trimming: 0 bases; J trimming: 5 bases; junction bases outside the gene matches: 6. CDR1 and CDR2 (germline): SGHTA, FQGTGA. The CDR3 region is CASSLTTGRGETQYF. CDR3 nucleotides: TGTGCCAGCAGCTTAACGACCGGGCGGGGGGAGACCCAGTACTTC.

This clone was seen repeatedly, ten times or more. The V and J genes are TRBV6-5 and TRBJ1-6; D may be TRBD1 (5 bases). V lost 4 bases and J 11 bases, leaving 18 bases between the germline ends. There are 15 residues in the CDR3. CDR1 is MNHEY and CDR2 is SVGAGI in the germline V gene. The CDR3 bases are TGTGCCAGCAGTTCAACGATTAGGGGTTCGGCACCCCTCCACTTT. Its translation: CASSSTIRGSAPLHF.

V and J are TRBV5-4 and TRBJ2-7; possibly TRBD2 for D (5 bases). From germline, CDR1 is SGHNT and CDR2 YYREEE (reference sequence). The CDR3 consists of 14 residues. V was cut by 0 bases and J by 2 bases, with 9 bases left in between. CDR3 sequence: CASSLAGKTYEQYF. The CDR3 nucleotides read TGTGCCAGCAGCTTGGCGGGGAAAACCTACGAGCAGTACTTC.

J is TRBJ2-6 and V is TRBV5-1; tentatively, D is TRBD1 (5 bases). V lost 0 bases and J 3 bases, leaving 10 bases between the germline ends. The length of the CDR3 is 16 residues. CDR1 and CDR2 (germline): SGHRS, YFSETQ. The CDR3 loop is CASSLGNRYGANVLTF. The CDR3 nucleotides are TGCGCCAGCAGCTTGGGTAACAGGTATGGGGCCAACGTCCTGACTTTC.

The CDR3, as DNA: TGCGCCAGCAGCCAAGAGCCGGGACAGCACTATGGCTACACCTTC. It codes for CASSQEPGQHYGYTF. The chain joins TRBV4-3 to TRBJ1-2; 7 positions agree with TRBD1. Germline-derived CDR1 and CDR2 are LGHNA and YSLEER. V trimming: 0 bases; J trimming: 3 bases; junction bases outside the gene matches: 4. This CDR3 is built from 15 residues.

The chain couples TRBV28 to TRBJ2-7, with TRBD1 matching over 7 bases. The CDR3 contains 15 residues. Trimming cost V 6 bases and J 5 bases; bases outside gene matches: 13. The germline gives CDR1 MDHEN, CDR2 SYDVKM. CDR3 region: CASRGGQVGSHEQYF. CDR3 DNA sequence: TGTGCCAGCAGGGGCGGACAGGTGGGATCCCACGAGCAGTACTTC.

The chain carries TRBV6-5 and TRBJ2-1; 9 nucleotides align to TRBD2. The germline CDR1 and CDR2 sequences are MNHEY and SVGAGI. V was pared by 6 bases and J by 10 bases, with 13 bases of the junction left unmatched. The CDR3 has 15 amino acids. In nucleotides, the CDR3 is TGTGCCAGCAGCATTAGCGGGGGTATCCTTAGGGAGCAGTTCTTC. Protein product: CASSISGGILREQFF.

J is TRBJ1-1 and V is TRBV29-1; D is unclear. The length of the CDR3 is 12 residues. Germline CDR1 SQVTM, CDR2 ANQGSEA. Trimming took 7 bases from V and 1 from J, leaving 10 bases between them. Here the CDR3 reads CSAQVWNTEAFF. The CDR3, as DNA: TGCAGCGCCCAGGTATGGAACACTGAAGCTTTCTTT. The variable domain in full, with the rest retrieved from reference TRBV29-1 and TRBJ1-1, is SAVISQKPSRDICQRGTSLTIQCQVDSQVTMMFWYRQQPGQSLTLIATANQGSEATYESGFVIDKFPISRPNLTFSTLTVSNMSPEDSSIYLCSAQVWNTEAFFGQGTRLTVV.

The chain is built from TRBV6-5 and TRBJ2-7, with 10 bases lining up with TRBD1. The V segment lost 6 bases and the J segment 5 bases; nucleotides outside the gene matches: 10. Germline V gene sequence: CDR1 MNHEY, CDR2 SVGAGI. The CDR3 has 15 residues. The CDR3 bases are TGTGCCAGCAGGGCCGTCCGGGACAGGGGACACGAGCAGTACTTC. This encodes CASRAVRDRGHEQYF.

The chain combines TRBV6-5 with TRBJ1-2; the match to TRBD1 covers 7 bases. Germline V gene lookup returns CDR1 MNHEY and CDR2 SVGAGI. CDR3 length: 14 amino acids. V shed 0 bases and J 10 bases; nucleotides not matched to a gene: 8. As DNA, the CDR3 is TGTGCCAGCAGTTACTCGGGACAGTTAGATTACTACACCTTC. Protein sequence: CASSYSGQLDYYTF.

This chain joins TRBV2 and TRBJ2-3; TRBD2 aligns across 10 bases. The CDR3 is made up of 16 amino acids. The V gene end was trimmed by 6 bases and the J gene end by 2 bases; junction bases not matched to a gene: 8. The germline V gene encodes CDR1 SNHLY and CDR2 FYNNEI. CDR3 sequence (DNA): TGTGCCAGCAGCGAGAGTAGCGGGGGGTTCACAGATACGCAGTATTTT. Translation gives CASSESSGGFTDTQYF.

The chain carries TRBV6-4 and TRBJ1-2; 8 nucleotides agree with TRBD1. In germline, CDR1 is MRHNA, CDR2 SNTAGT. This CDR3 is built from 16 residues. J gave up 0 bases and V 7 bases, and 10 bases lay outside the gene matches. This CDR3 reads CASTRNRGGTNYGYTF. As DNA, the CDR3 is TGTGCCAGCACCCGAAACAGGGGGGGAACTAACTATGGCTACACCTTC.

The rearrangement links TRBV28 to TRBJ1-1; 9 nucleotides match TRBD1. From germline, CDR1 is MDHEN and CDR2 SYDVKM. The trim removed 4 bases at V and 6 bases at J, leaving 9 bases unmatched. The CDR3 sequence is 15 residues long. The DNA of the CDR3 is TGTGCCAGCAGTTACATGACAGGGGGATTACCTGAAGCTTTCTTT. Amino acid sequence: CASSYMTGGLPEAFF.

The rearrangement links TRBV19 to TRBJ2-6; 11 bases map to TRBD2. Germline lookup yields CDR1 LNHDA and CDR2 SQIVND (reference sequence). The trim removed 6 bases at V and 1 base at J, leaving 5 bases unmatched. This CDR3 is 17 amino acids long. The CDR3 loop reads CASSLLAGGSGANVLTF. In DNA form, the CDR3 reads TGTGCCAGTAGCCTTCTAGCGGGGGGATCTGGGGCCAACGTCCTGACTTTC.

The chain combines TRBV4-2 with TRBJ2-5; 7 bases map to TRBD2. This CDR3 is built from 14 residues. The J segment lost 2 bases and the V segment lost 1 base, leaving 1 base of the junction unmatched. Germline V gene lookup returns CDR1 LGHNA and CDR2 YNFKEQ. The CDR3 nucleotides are TGTGCCAGCAGCCAAGGGGGAGGGCAAGAGACCCAGTACTTC. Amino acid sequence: CASSQGGGQETQYF.

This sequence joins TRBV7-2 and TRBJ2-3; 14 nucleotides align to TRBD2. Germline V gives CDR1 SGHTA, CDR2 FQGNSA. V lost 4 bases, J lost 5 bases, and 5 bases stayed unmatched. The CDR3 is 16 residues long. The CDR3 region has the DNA TGTGCCAGCAGCTGGACTAGCGGGGGGCCAAGAGATACGCAGTATTTT. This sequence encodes CASSWTSGGPRDTQYF. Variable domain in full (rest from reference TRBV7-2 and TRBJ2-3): GAGVSQSPSNKVTEKGKDVELRCDPISGHTALYWYRQSLGQGLEFLIYFQGNSAPDKSGLPSDRFSAERTGGSVSTLTIQRTQQEDSAVYLCASSWTSGGPRDTQYFGPGTRLTVL.

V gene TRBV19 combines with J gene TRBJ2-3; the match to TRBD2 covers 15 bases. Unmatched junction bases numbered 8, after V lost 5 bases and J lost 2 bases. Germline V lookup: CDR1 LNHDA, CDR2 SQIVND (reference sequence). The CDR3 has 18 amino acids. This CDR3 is CASSDPGLAGGVTDTQYF. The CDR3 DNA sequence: TGTGCCAGTAGTGATCCGGGACTAGCGGGGGGCGTCACAGATACGCAGTATTTT.

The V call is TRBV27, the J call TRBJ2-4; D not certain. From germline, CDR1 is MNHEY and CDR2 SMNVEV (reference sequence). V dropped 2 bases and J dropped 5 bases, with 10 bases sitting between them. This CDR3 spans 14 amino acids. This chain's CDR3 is CASSLGGVENIQYF. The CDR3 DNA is TGTGCCAGCAGTTTAGGTGGTGTAGAAAACATTCAGTACTTC.

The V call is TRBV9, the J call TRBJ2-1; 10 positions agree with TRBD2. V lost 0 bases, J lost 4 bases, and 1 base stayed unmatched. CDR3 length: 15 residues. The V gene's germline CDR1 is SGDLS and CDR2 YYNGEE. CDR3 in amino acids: CASSVDSGGYNEQFF. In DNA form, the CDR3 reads TGTGCCAGCAGCGTAGATAGCGGGGGGTACAATGAGCAGTTCTTC.

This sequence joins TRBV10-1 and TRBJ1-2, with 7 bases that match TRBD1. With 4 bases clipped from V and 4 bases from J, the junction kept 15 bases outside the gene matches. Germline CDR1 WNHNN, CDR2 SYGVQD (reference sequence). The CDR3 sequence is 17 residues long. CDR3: CASSGGNRGLRPYGYTF. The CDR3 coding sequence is TGCGCCAGCAGTGGGGGAAACAGGGGCCTACGTCCCTATGGCTACACCTTC.